Listed here are 25 T cell receptor beta chains from one sample, sequenced in a study of blood T cell repertoires in COVID-19. Assay used: immunoSEQ multiplex PCR; TCRdb lists only in-frame clones, some missing. The sample has about 480,000 clones, 80% to 90% seen once; the top ten hold approximately 0.9%. Source material: peripheral blood. The receptors here all came from a man aged 18 to 29 with COVID-19, enrolled during active disease.

The rearrangement uses TRBV11-3 and TRBJ2-7, with 7 positions matching TRBD2. This CDR3 has 16 amino acids. CDR1 and CDR2 from the germline V gene are SGHNT and YENEEA. The V gene end was trimmed by 4 bases and the J gene end by 1 base; junction bases not matched to a gene: 10. The CDR3 coding sequence is TGTGCCAGCAGCTCCCCCGGGGCTAGCGGATCCTACGAGCAGTACTTC. Amino acid sequence: CASSSPGASGSYEQYF.

This chain uses TRBV2 with TRBJ1-1, with D tentatively TRBD1 (5 bases). From germline, CDR1 is SNHLY and CDR2 FYNNEI. Trimming shortened V by 7 bases and J by 1 base, and 10 bases separated the two germline ends. The CDR3 length is 13 residues. CDR3 sequence reads: CASTVGANTEAFF. DNA of the CDR3: TGTGCCAGCACAGTAGGGGCGAACACTGAAGCTTTCTTT.

The chain carries TRBV12-3 or TRBV12-4 and TRBJ2-1, with D perhaps TRBD1 (5 bases). CDR3 length equals 13 residues. The ends were cut back, 7 bases at V and 4 bases at J, with 11 bases in the middle. CDR3 bases: TGTGCCAGCAAACAGGCACTATACAATGAGCAGTTCTTC. Its translation is CASKQALYNEQFF.

The genes are TRBV19 and TRBJ2-1; D is ambiguous. Looked up from germline, CDR1 is LNHDA and CDR2 is SQIVND (reference sequence). Trimming shortened V by 5 bases and J by 8 bases, and 13 bases separated the two germline ends. This CDR3 has 13 amino acids. The CDR3: CASSPSFQYEQFF. The CDR3 DNA is TGTGCCAGTAGTCCCTCATTCCAGTATGAGCAGTTCTTC.

The chain joins TRBV27 to TRBJ1-1; 9 nucleotides match TRBD1. Unmatched junction bases numbered 4, after V lost 6 bases and J lost 2 bases. The V gene's germline CDR1 is MNHEY and CDR2 SMNVEV (reference sequence). The CDR3 consists of 14 residues. The CDR3 DNA reads as TGTGCCAGCAGAGTGGACAGGGGAAACACTGAAGCTTTCTTT. Translating it yields CASRVDRGNTEAFF.

This clone was seen once. The chain links TRBV7-2 to TRBJ2-5; the D gene is possibly TRBD1 (5 bases). Deletions cut 5 bases from V and 5 bases from J, with 15 bases between. Germline V gene data show CDR1 as SGHTA and CDR2 as FQGNSA. The CDR3 is 14 amino acids. The CDR3, as DNA: TGTGCCAGCAGCCAGGACCGCCCAGGGGAGACCCAGTACTTC. Translation: CASSQDRPGETQYF.

The rearrangement joins TRBV28 to TRBJ2-5, with 10 nucleotides matching TRBD1. V was pared by 6 bases and J by 6 bases, with 4 bases of the junction left unmatched. The CDR3 sequence is 13 residues long. CDR1 is MDHEN, CDR2 SYDVKM, per germline. In DNA form, the CDR3 reads TGTGCCAGCAGGACAGGGGGCAAAAAGACCCAGTACTTC. Encoded protein: CASRTGGKKTQYF.

In its sample, this clone was seen a few times. The V and J genes are TRBV5-1 and TRBJ1-2, with a weak D call TRBD1 (5 bases). The CDR3 is made up of 15 amino acids. Trimming pared 3 bases from V and 8 bases from J, leaving 20 bases between. The germline V gene has CDR1 SGHRS and CDR2 YFSETQ. The CDR3: CASSSDGGGGKGYTF. The CDR3 DNA follows: TGCGCCAGCAGCTCGGATGGCGGGGGGGGAAAAGGCTACACCTTC.

The gene calls are TRBV5-1 and TRBJ2-7; D may be TRBD2 (5 bases). The V gene's germline CDR1 is SGHRS and CDR2 YFSETQ. Trimming pared 2 bases from V and 3 bases from J, leaving 12 bases between. The CDR3 contains 14 residues. Here the CDR3 DNA reads TGCGCCAGCAGCTTAAACCCGGGATTCTACGAGCAGTACTTC. Residues: CASSLNPGFYEQYF.

The rearrangement links TRBV6-5 to TRBJ1-3; maybe TRBD1 (6 bases). CDR1 is MNHEY, CDR2 SVGAGI, per germline. The CDR3 sequence is 14 residues long. V was pared by 5 bases and J by 2 bases, with 10 bases between. This CDR3 reads CASSQGWAGNTIYF. CDR3 DNA: TGTGCCAGCAGTCAGGGGTGGGCTGGAAACACCATATATTTT.

This clone showed up just once. V usage is TRBV19 and J usage is TRBJ2-7; a weak D match, TRBD1 (6 bases). Per the germline V gene, CDR1 is LNHDA and CDR2 is SQIVND (reference sequence). CDR3 length: 15 amino acids. V was cut by 3 bases and J by 2 bases, with 14 bases left in between. CDR3 residues: CASSMAGGQPYEQYF. The CDR3 coding sequence is TGTGCCAGTAGTATGGCAGGAGGACAGCCCTACGAGCAGTACTTC.

The rearrangement links TRBV9 to TRBJ2-1; TRBD2 matches at 9 bases. The CDR3 spans 16 residues. Per the germline V gene, CDR1 is SGDLS and CDR2 is YYNGEE. The trim removed 0 bases at V and 4 bases at J, leaving 5 bases unmatched. CDR3 in amino acids: CASSVGPAGGYNEQFF. The CDR3 bases are TGTGCCAGCAGCGTAGGGCCAGCGGGGGGTTACAATGAGCAGTTCTTC.

The chain has TRBV3-1 (or the pseudogene TRBV3-2) and TRBJ2-4; 8 bases agree with TRBD1. Germline CDR1 LGHDT, CDR2 YNNKEL (reference sequence). This CDR3 region has 19 residues. V lost 0 bases and J lost 1; bases outside the gene matches: 11. The CDR3 sequence is CASSQEVVSGQGAKNIQYF. The CDR3 region has the DNA TGTGCCAGCAGCCAAGAAGTCGTGTCTGGACAGGGTGCCAAAAACATTCAGTACTTC.

V usage is TRBV18 and J usage is TRBJ1-4; 7 bases match TRBD1. Germline CDR1 is KGHSH and CDR2 is LQKENI. Trimming took 4 bases from V and 3 from J; bases not matched to a gene: 2. This CDR3 is 14 amino acids long. The CDR3 region has the DNA TGTGCCAGCTCACTCGGGACAGCTAATGAAAAACTGTTTTTT. It specifies CASSLGTANEKLFF. Combining the CDR3 with reference TRBV18 and TRBJ1-4 gives the whole variable domain NAGVMQNPRHLVRRRGQEARLRCSPMKGHSHVYWYRQLPEEGLKFMVYLQKENIIDESGMPKERFSAEFPKEGPSILRIQQVVRGDSAAYFCASSLGTANEKLFFGSGTQLSVL.

V and J are TRBV19 and TRBJ2-5; 7 bases agree with TRBD1. Germline CDR1 reads LNHDA; CDR2 reads SQIVND (reference sequence). The CDR3 is made up of 15 amino acids. Trimming took 1 base from V and 6 from J; bases not matched to a gene: 8. The CDR3, as DNA: TGTGCCAGTAGTATAGGGTCCAGGGGGTCGAAGACCCAGTACTTC. It codes for CASSIGSRGSKTQYF.

This chain connects TRBV2 to TRBJ2-1; D not resolved. The CDR3 contains 13 residues. The germline V and J ends were trimmed by 7 bases and 10 bases, with 17 bases remaining between them. Germline V gene data show CDR1 as SNHLY and CDR2 as FYNNEI. The chain's CDR3 is CASTIQLMIEQFF. In DNA, the CDR3 is TGTGCCAGCACTATCCAACTAATGATCGAGCAGTTCTTC.

This clone was recorded once. This rearrangement joins TRBV7-9 to TRBJ1-4, with TRBD1 matching 8 bases. The J segment lost 4 bases and the V segment lost 5 bases, leaving 9 bases of the junction unmatched. Germline V gene lookup returns CDR1 SEHNR and CDR2 FQNEAQ (reference sequence). The CDR3 sequence is 16 residues long. The CDR3 DNA reads TGTGCCAGCAGCAGATTCCCGGGACAGGTTAATGAAAAACTGTTTTTT. Protein sequence: CASSRFPGQVNEKLFF. Drawing the rest from reference TRBV7-9 and TRBJ1-4, the complete variable domain is DTGVSQNPRHKITKRGQNVTFRCDPISEHNRLYWYRQTLGQGPEFLTYFQNEAQLEKSRLLSDRFSAERPKGSFSTLEIQRTEQGDSAMYLCASSRFPGQVNEKLFFGSGTQLSVL.

The chain combines TRBV4-1 with TRBJ2-5, with 12 positions matching TRBD2. The CDR3 totals 17 residues. Trimming at V came to 0 bases and at J to 4 bases, leaving 6 bases not matched to a gene. The germline V gene encodes CDR1 MGHRA and CDR2 YSYEKL. The CDR3 DNA reads TGCGCCAGCAGCCAAGATCAACTAGCGGGAGGTAGAGAGACCCAGTACTTC. Its translation is CASSQDQLAGGRETQYF.

The J gene is TRBJ2-7, the V gene TRBV24-1, with 10 nucleotides matching TRBD1. The CDR3 has 15 amino acids. Germline trimming cut 2 bases from V and 3 bases from J; bases unmatched to any gene: 3. Germline loops: CDR1 KGHDR, CDR2 SFDVKD. CDR3 protein: CATSDSGTGDYEQYF. DNA for the CDR3: TGTGCCACCAGTGATTCCGGGACAGGGGACTACGAGCAGTACTTC.

V and J are TRBV28 and TRBJ2-5; unclear D gene. This CDR3 has 14 amino acids. V lost 6 bases and J 1 base, leaving 12 bases between the germline ends. CDR1 and CDR2 (germline): MDHEN, SYDVKM. The CDR3 DNA reads TGTGCCAGCAGGCCTCTCAGTACCCAAGAGACCCAGTACTTC. Amino acids: CASRPLSTQETQYF.

V and J are TRBV4-1 and TRBJ2-3; TRBD1 agrees at 10 bases. The V segment lost 2 bases and the J segment 5 bases; nucleotides outside the gene matches: 13. The CDR3 length is 18 residues. Germline-derived CDR1 and CDR2 are MGHRA and YSYEKL. The CDR3 spells CASSQRIPTGGRRDTQYF. Here the CDR3 DNA reads TGCGCCAGCAGCCAACGTATTCCGACAGGGGGCAGGAGAGATACGCAGTATTTT.

This sequence joins TRBV6-5 and TRBJ1-5, with D possibly being TRBD1 (6 bases). V lost 6 bases, J lost 3 bases, and 9 bases lay in between. Germline V gives CDR1 MNHEY, CDR2 SVGAGI. CDR3 length: 13 residues. The CDR3 protein is CASRGTPNQPQHF. DNA of the CDR3: TGTGCCAGCAGGGGGACACCCAATCAGCCCCAGCATTTT.

The rearrangement links TRBV7-2 to TRBJ2-7, with no clear D. The V gene's germline CDR1 is SGHTA and CDR2 FQGNSA. The V and J ends lost 5 bases and 0 bases respectively, with 17 bases between them. The length of the CDR3 is 16 residues. The chain's CDR3 is CASSAKLDLSSYEQYF. The DNA for the CDR3 is TGTGCCAGCAGCGCCAAACTCGATCTGAGCTCCTACGAGCAGTACTTC.

The chain links TRBV24-1 to TRBJ2-5; D not certain. The CDR3 runs 14 residues. From germline, CDR1 is KGHDR and CDR2 SFDVKD. The ends were cut back, 3 bases at V and 0 bases at J, with 7 bases in the middle. In nucleotides, the CDR3 is TGTGCCACCAGTGATGCTACGTACCAAGAGACCCAGTACTTC. It specifies CATSDATYQETQYF.

V is TRBV9 and J is TRBJ2-7, with TRBD2 matching 11 bases. The CDR3 has 15 residues. V gave up 0 bases and J gave up 3 bases; unmatched junction bases: 2. CDR1 and CDR2 (germline): SGDLS, YYNGEE. The CDR3 reads CASSVGLAGNYEQYF. The CDR3 DNA reads TGTGCCAGCAGCGTAGGACTAGCGGGGAACTACGAGCAGTACTTC.